These 18 T cell receptor beta chains originate from one sample sequenced in a study of identical twins. TCRdb ran MiXCR on the 5' RACE reads and lists one entry per CDR3 protein. The profile shows fewer than 250,000 distinct CDR3 sequences, over 8% of them singletons. Sample: memory (CD45RO+) T cells sorted from blood. These receptors were taken from a woman aged 18-35 years in good health.

This clonotype was recorded at least ten times. The chain is built from TRBV7-2 and TRBJ1-4; no firm D call. This CDR3 is built from 14 residues. Germline-derived CDR1 and CDR2 are SGHTA and FQGNSA. The V end was cut by 3 bases, the J end by 3 bases, with 8 bases between. The CDR3 protein is CASSFPEANEKLFF. The CDR3 DNA reads TGTGCCAGCAGCTTCCCAGAGGCTAATGAAAAACTGTTTTTT.

This clonotype appeared a few times. The CDR3 protein is CASSLSRARTYGYTF. In DNA, the CDR3 is TGTGCCAGCAGTTTATCGAGGGCAAGAACTTATGGCTACACCTTC. The V call is TRBV27, the J call TRBJ1-2; no firm D call. CDR1 and CDR2 from the germline V gene are MNHEY and SMNVEV (reference sequence). The length of the CDR3 is 15 residues. The V end lost 0 bases, the J end lost 5 bases, and 13 bases lay between the germline ends.

The rearrangement uses TRBV9 and TRBJ2-3, with a weak D call TRBD2 (5 bases). With 4 bases removed from V and 0 bases from J, the gap between germline ends came to 12 bases. The CDR3 spans 15 residues. Germline V gene lookup returns CDR1 SGDLS and CDR2 YYNGEE. CDR3 residues: CASSSWLASTDTQYF. The CDR3 DNA is TGTGCCAGCAGCTCATGGCTAGCAAGCACAGATACGCAGTATTTT.

This clonotype was detected ten times or more. V gene TRBV9 combines with J gene TRBJ2-1; possible D gene TRBD1, 5 bases. V was shortened by 0 bases and J by 4 bases, with 14 bases between the two germline ends. This CDR3 spans 16 amino acids. Looked up from germline, CDR1 is SGDLS and CDR2 is YYNGEE. The DNA for the CDR3 is TGTGCCAGCAGCGTAGAGGGGTCGGTCCAATACAATGAGCAGTTCTTC. Amino acid sequence: CASSVEGSVQYNEQFF.

Notes on this clonotype: One end of the junction varies from germline; a read error may be responsible. The CDR3 DNA is TGTGCTAGCAGCTACCTAGCAGGCACCGGGGAGCTGTTTTTT. It specifies CASSYLAGTGELFF. The genes are TRBV7-7 and TRBJ2-2, with a possible D match to TRBD2 (5 bases). CDR1 is SSHAT, CDR2 FNYEAQ, per germline (reference sequence). This CDR3 has 14 residues.

The CDR3 region is CSAISGTTGNTIYF. The CDR3 DNA sequence: TGCAGTGCAATCTCCGGGACTACTGGAAACACCATATATTTT. The V and J genes are TRBV20-1 and TRBJ1-3; D possibly corresponds to TRBD1 (5 bases). The V end was cut by 6 bases, the J end by 2 bases, with 14 bases between. The CDR3 has 14 amino acids. Germline CDR1 DFQATT, CDR2 SNEGSKA (reference sequence).

The gene calls are TRBV6-1 and TRBJ2-1, with 10 bases that match TRBD1. Germline V gene data show CDR1 as MNHNS and CDR2 as SASEGT. V was pared by 6 bases and J by 1 base, with 9 bases of the junction left unmatched. The CDR3 sequence is 17 residues long. The CDR3 DNA reads TGTGCCAGCAGGCAGAGGACAGGGGGTCGGTCCTACAATGAGCAGTTCTTC. Translation: CASRQRTGGRSYNEQFF.

This rearrangement joins TRBV5-1 to TRBJ1-3; no reliable D call. The CDR3 has 14 residues. From germline, CDR1 is SGHRS and CDR2 YFSETQ. The V and J ends lost 0 bases and 4 bases respectively, with 8 bases between them. The CDR3: CASSLEEGGNTIYF. The CDR3 region has the DNA TGCGCCAGCAGCTTGGAGGAGGGAGGAAACACCATATATTTT.

Details on this clonotype: A much larger clone differs from this one at a single base, so this may be a read error. This rearrangement joins TRBV3-1 to TRBJ2-1; unclear D gene. CDR1 and CDR2 from the germline V gene are LGHDT and YNNKEL (reference sequence). The CDR3 has 13 amino acids. Trimming shortened V by 4 bases and J by 8 bases, and 12 bases separated the two germline ends. CDR3 protein: CASSPGPIYEQFF. In nucleotides, the CDR3 is TGTGCCAGCAGCCCCGGGCCGATCTATGAGCAGTTCTTC.

V is TRBV6-1 and J is TRBJ1-3; TRBD1 matches 7 bases. V shed 6 bases and J 0 bases; nucleotides not matched to a gene: 5. Looked up from germline, CDR1 is MNHNS and CDR2 is SASEGT. CDR3 length: 15 amino acids. This chain's CDR3 is CASRSPGGSGNTIYF. DNA of the CDR3: TGTGCCAGCAGGTCACCAGGGGGCTCTGGAAACACCATATATTTT.

The chain has TRBV6-2 or TRBV6-3 and TRBJ2-3, with D unclear. V shed 5 bases and J shed 1 base, with 13 bases lying between them. The germline V gene encodes CDR1 MNHEY and CDR2 SVGEGT. CDR3 size: 15 residues. The CDR3 here is CASSQPGSGTDTQYF. CDR3 in DNA: TGTGCCAGCAGTCAACCGGGTTCTGGCACAGATACGCAGTATTTT.

The genes are TRBV7-3 and TRBJ2-1; D is unresolved. Germline V gene lookup returns CDR1 SGHTA and CDR2 FQGTGA. V shed 4 bases and J shed 3 bases, with 13 bases lying between them. The CDR3 is 15 amino acids. CDR3 DNA: TGTGCCAGCAGCTCCGACGGGTCGATCTACAATGAGCAGTTCTTC. This sequence encodes CASSSDGSIYNEQFF.

The chain has TRBV2 and TRBJ1-1; D gene unclear. Trimming shortened V by 1 base and J by 8 bases, and 11 bases separated the two germline ends. The length of the CDR3 is 13 residues. In germline, CDR1 is SNHLY, CDR2 FYNNEI. The CDR3 loop is CASSEVGLLEAFF. The CDR3 DNA reads TGTGCCAGCAGTGAAGTGGGCCTGCTAGAAGCTTTCTTT.

At least ten counts were recorded for this clonotype. The chain links TRBV5-1 to TRBJ2-5, with 9 positions matching TRBD2. Germline V gives CDR1 SGHRS, CDR2 YFSETQ. The V and J ends lost 0 bases and 2 bases, in that order; junction bases with no gene match: 5. There are 16 residues in the CDR3. The CDR3 is CASSLVSSGGQETQYF. CDR3 nucleotide sequence: TGCGCCAGCAGCTTGGTATCCAGCGGGGGGCAAGAGACCCAGTACTTC.

The rearrangement joins TRBV20-1 to TRBJ1-1; D not resolved. V lost 2 bases and J 6 bases, leaving 22 bases between the germline ends. CDR3 size: 16 residues. The germline gives CDR1 DFQATT, CDR2 SNEGSKA (reference sequence). CDR3 protein: CSARYRQASWVAEAFF. CDR3 in DNA: TGCAGTGCTAGATATCGGCAGGCGTCATGGGTGGCTGAAGCTTTCTTT.

This clonotype was observed at least ten times. J is TRBJ2-1 and V is TRBV5-1; TRBD2 might be the D (7 bases). The CDR3 covers 13 residues. Germline V gene data show CDR1 as SGHRS and CDR2 as YFSETQ. V was trimmed by 3 bases and J by 7 bases, leaving 11 bases between them. Here the CDR3 DNA reads TGCGCCAGCAGCTGGGGGGGCGAGAATGAGCAGTTCTTC. This translates into CASSWGGENEQFF.

The chain combines TRBV24-1 with TRBJ2-1, with 7 bases that match TRBD1. Looked up from germline, CDR1 is KGHDR and CDR2 is SFDVKD. V lost 4 bases, J lost 5 bases, and 10 bases stayed unmatched. The CDR3 contains 16 residues. CDR3 DNA sequence: TGTGCCACCAGTGACGGCCCCGGGACAGAGGACAATGAGCAGTTCTTC. Protein sequence: CATSDGPGTEDNEQFF.

Only a few counts were recorded for this clonotype. The chain employs TRBV10-3 and TRBJ1-2; D remains unclear. This CDR3 has 14 amino acids. V shed 3 bases and J shed 1 base, with 9 bases lying between them. Looked up from germline, CDR1 is ENHRY and CDR2 is SYGVKD. DNA for the CDR3: TGTGCCATCAGTGAATCGACGGGTAACTATGGCTACACCTTC. This codes for CAISESTGNYGYTF.